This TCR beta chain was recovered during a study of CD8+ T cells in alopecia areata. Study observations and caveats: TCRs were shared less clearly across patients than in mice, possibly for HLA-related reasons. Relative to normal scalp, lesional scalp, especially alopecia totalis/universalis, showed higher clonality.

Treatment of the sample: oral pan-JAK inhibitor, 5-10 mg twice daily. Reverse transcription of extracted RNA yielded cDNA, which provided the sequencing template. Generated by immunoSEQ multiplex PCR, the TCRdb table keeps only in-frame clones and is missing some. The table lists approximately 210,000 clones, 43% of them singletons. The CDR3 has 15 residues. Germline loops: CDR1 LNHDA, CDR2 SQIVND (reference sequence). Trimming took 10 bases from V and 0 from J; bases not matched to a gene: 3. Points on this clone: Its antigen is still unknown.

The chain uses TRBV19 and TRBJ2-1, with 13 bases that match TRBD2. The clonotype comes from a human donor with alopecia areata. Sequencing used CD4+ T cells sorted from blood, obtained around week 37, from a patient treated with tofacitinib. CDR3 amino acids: CATGTSGVSYNEQFF. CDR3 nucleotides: TGTGCCACCGGGACTAGCGGGGTCTCCTACAATGAGCAGTTCTTC.